The 10 T cell receptor beta chains reported below all come from one sample, sequenced in a study of blood T cell repertoires in COVID-19. The repertoire was sequenced with immunoSEQ multiplex PCR; TCRdb's copy has only in-frame clones and lacks some. The sample records a few hundred thousand clones, about 88% being singletons. Sequenced sample: peripheral blood. These receptors all come from a woman aged 50 to 60 with COVID-19, enrolled during active disease.

This clone was found once. The V and J genes are TRBV6-5 and TRBJ1-4; possible D gene TRBD1, 6 bases. The CDR3 extends over 14 amino acids. Between the trimmed V and J ends, which lost 2 bases and 8 bases, there was a span of 12 bases. CDR1 and CDR2 from the germline V gene are MNHEY and SVGAGI. CDR3 region: CASSYTTGHEKLFF. The CDR3 DNA follows: TGTGCCAGCAGTTACACAACGGGACACGAAAAACTGTTTTTT.

The J gene is TRBJ2-3, the V gene TRBV20-1; TRBD1 might be the D (5 bases). The germline CDR1 and CDR2 sequences are DFQATT and SNEGSKA (reference sequence). Trimming removed 6 bases at V and 6 bases at J, with 10 bases between. The CDR3 loop spans 11 amino acids. The CDR3 DNA reads as TGCAGTGCCCCAAAGGGGGATACGCAGTATTTT. It translates to CSAPKGDTQYF.

The chain uses TRBV5-1 and TRBJ1-1; 9 bases are shared with TRBD1. The CDR3 covers 15 residues. V shed 0 bases and J 4 bases; nucleotides not matched to a gene: 4. Germline loops: CDR1 SGHRS, CDR2 YFSETQ. The CDR3, as DNA: TGCGCCAGCAGCTTGGACAGGGGGCGCCTCACTGAAGCTTTCTTT. Its protein is CASSLDRGRLTEAFF.

This chain joins TRBV5-1 and TRBJ2-5; D perhaps matches TRBD1 (7 bases). The V gene lost 3 bases and the J gene lost 3 bases, with 15 bases spanning the gap. This CDR3 is built from 15 residues. Germline values: CDR1 SGHRS, CDR2 YFSETQ. CDR3 residues: CASSSGGTAKETQYF. CDR3 in DNA: TGCGCCAGCAGCTCTGGCGGGACAGCCAAAGAGACCCAGTACTTC. The whole variable domain, filled in from reference TRBV5-1 and TRBJ2-5, reads KAGVTQTPRYLIKTRGQQVTLSCSPISGHRSVSWYQQTPGQGLQFLFEYFSETQRNKGNFPGRFSGRQFSNSRSEMNVSTLELGDSALYLCASSSGGTAKETQYFGPGTRLLVL.

This clone has a single count. The chain joins TRBV3-1 (or the pseudogene TRBV3-2) to TRBJ2-2; 11 nucleotides match TRBD2. Germline CDR1 LGHDT, CDR2 YNNKEL (reference sequence). V shed 5 bases, J shed 6 bases, and the junction held 5 bases outside the gene matches. The CDR3 covers 15 residues. The CDR3 here is CASSSTSGVSGELFF. The DNA for the CDR3 is TGTGCCAGCAGCTCGACTAGCGGGGTGTCCGGGGAGCTGTTTTTT.

J is TRBJ1-1 and V is TRBV3-1 (or the pseudogene TRBV3-2), with D tentatively TRBD1 (5 bases). Trimming left V 0 bases short and J 5 bases short, with 22 bases between. In germline, CDR1 is LGHDT, CDR2 YNNKEL (reference sequence). This CDR3 is built from 18 residues. The CDR3 region is CASSQDGGGVGGKTEAFF. Here the CDR3 DNA reads TGTGCCAGCAGCCAAGATGGGGGAGGGGTAGGCGGTAAGACTGAAGCTTTCTTT.

V is TRBV5-1 and J is TRBJ2-7, with D maybe TRBD1 (5 bases). Germline V gives CDR1 SGHRS, CDR2 YFSETQ. V was shortened by 6 bases and J by 3 bases, with 7 bases between the two germline ends. The CDR3 is 11 residues long. The CDR3 loop is CASNTGYEQYF. CDR3 sequence (DNA): TGCGCCAGCAATACAGGCTACGAGCAGTACTTC.

This sequence joins TRBV18 and TRBJ1-2; 9 nucleotides match TRBD1. The CDR3 contains 16 residues. Germline trimming cut 3 bases from V and 4 bases from J; bases unmatched to any gene: 9. Germline loops: CDR1 KGHSH, CDR2 LQKENI. CDR3 bases: TGTGCCAGCTCACCGGACAGGGGCAGATTTAGCTATGGCTACACCTTC. Its protein product is CASSPDRGRFSYGYTF.

V and J are TRBV18 and TRBJ2-2; D unclear. CDR1 is KGHSH, CDR2 LQKENI, per germline. The CDR3 has 16 amino acids. Trimming removed 5 bases from V and 4 bases from J, with 17 bases in between. The CDR3 nucleotides read TGTGCCAGCTCATTCGAACGGGTCATGGGCACCGGGGAGCTGTTTTTT. Translated, it gives CASSFERVMGTGELFF.

The chain links TRBV11-2 to TRBJ1-6; 8 bases map to TRBD1. V shed 4 bases and J 0 bases; nucleotides not matched to a gene: 5. The CDR3 extends over 17 amino acids. The germline gives CDR1 SGHAT, CDR2 FQNNGV. The CDR3 nucleotides read TGTGCCAGCAGCTCCGGACAGGGCGGCTCCTATAATTCACCCCTCCACTTT. This encodes CASSSGQGGSYNSPLHF.